This record covers a single T cell receptor (beta chain). The target antigen is unknown. Donors were healthy HIV-negative adults without recently reported acute infections or vaccinations. CDR1 is SGHAT and CDR2 is FQDESV in the germline V gene (reference sequence). This CDR3 has 15 amino acids. Trimming at V came to 4 bases and at J to 7 bases, leaving 13 bases not matched to a gene. Libraries were prepared by immunoSEQ multiplex PCR; TCRdb keeps only in-frame clonotypes and omits some of them. Seen here are over a million clones, approximately 78% observed once, and the top ten hold 0.5% to 0.65%. This specimen comes from a study of shared clonotypes between healthy human individuals. Study-wide results and caveats: All-four-donor shared clonotypes had higher generation probabilities than non-shared clonotypes did. Sequencing depth was predicted to influence how clonotypes are shared among donors.

The V call is TRBV11-1, the J call TRBJ2-7; 7 nucleotides agree with TRBD1. This sequence originates from a man younger than 35 in good health. Some clones in this sample may be carry-over from other donors' samples. Sequenced sample: memory CD4+ T cells from PBMCs. The subset was: CD45RA-negative fraction. The CDR3 coding sequence is TGTGCCAGCAGCTCGGACAGGACCCTTCAATGGGAGCAGTACTTC. Protein sequence: CASSSDRTLQWEQYF.